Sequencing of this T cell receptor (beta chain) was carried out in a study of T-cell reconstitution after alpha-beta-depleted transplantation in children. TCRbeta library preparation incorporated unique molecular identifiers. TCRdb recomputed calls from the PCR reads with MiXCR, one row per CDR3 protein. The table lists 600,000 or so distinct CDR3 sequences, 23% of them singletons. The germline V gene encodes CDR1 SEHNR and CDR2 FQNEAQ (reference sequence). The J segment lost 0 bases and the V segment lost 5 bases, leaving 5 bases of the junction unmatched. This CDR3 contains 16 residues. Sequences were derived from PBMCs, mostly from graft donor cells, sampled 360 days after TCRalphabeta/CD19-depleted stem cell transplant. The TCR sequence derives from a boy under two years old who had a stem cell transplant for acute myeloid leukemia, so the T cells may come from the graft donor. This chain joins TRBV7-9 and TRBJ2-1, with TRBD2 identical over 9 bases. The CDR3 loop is CASSLRLADSYNEQFF. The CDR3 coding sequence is TGTGCCAGCAGCCTAAGACTAGCGGACTCCTACAATGAGCAGTTCTTC.